A single count supports the clone carrying this TCR beta chain. TCRdb keeps only in-frame clones here, not all; method: immunoSEQ multiplex PCR. The sample has approximately 140,000 clones, roughly 81% seen once. Germline V gene data show CDR1 as MDHEN and CDR2 as SYDVKM. The CDR3 consists of 16 residues. V lost 2 bases to trimming and J lost 9 bases; unmatched junction nucleotides: 12. This sample was taken from a study of blood T cell repertoires in COVID-19. Whole-study context: Samples came from the United States, Italy and Spain, spanning acute and convalescent COVID-19.

The sample was PBMCs or T cells enriched from blood (not recorded which). This chain joins TRBV28 and TRBJ2-2, with 7 nucleotides matching TRBD2. The source of this sequence is a woman aged 50 to 65 with acute COVID-19. CDR3 protein: CASSLSSGSPPRELFF. In DNA, the CDR3 is TGTGCCAGCAGTTTAAGTAGCGGGTCCCCCCCCCGGGAGCTGTTTTTT.